This T cell receptor (beta chain) stems from a study of blood T cell repertoires in COVID-19. TCRdb keeps only in-frame clones here, not all; method: immunoSEQ multiplex PCR. The sample yields 450,000 or so clones, about 91% seen once. Input material: peripheral blood. This TCR was recovered from a man aged 18 to 30 with COVID-19, enrolled during active disease.

CDR3 coding DNA: TGTGCCAGCAGCCCCGAGGGCCGGGAGCAGTACTTC. Its translation is CASSPEGREQYF. The gene calls are TRBV3-1 (or the pseudogene TRBV3-2) and TRBJ2-7; perhaps TRBD2 as D (5 bases). V gave up 4 bases and J gave up 7 bases, with 11 bases separating them. The CDR3 totals 12 residues. Germline values: CDR1 LGHDT, CDR2 YNNKEL (reference sequence).